This TCR beta chain was captured by sequencing in a study of cytomegalovirus exposure and HLA in healthy donors. Across the study: Inside one of the first data releases sat some 93 million unique TCRs taken from HLA-typed donors.

This clone was detected a few times. The V gene end was trimmed by 3 bases and the J gene end by 2 bases; junction bases not matched to a gene: 6. Germline V gives CDR1 MNHNS, CDR2 SASEGT. CDR3 length equals 15 residues. 60 Vbeta and 13 Jbeta primers were used in PCR. Only in-frame clones appear in the TCRdb table, and some are missing; sequencing was by immunoSEQ multiplex PCR. Of hundreds of thousands of clones listed, over 80% are singletons. The clonotype originates from a boy between 2 and 10 years old in good health and CMV-seronegative. Sequencing used PBMCs. This chain connects TRBV6-1 to TRBJ2-7, with 8 bases identical to TRBD1. CDR3 sequence (DNA): TGTGCCAGCAGTGAGTTGACAGGGGTGACCTACGAGCAGTACTTC. Its translation: CASSELTGVTYEQYF.